These 21 T cell receptor beta chains share one sample of origin, sequenced in a study of T cell repertoires in cytomegalovirus infection. Antigen specificity for these receptors is unknown. TCRdb reprocessed the reads via MiXCR and lists one record per CDR3 protein. Among about 890,000 distinct CDR3 sequences listed, around 29% were seen once. Sequences were derived from cultured CD8+ T cells from PBMCs, sampled from culture after CMV antigen stimulation. Receptors originate from a human donor in good health (CMV status not recorded). Some clones in this sample may be carry-over from other donors' samples.

J is TRBJ2-1 and V is TRBV29-1; possibly TRBD2 for D (7 bases). The V gene's germline CDR1 is SQVTM and CDR2 ANQGSEA. Trimming shortened V by 7 bases and J by 3 bases, and 16 bases separated the two germline ends. The CDR3 extends over 14 amino acids. The CDR3 reads CSAPRGANYNEQFF. As DNA, the CDR3 is TGCAGCGCCCCACGGGGGGCCAACTACAATGAGCAGTTCTTC.

V and J are TRBV6-2 or TRBV6-3 and TRBJ2-7, with a possible D match to TRBD2 (7 bases). Germline V gene sequence: CDR1 MNHEY, CDR2 SVGEGT. The ends were cut back, 8 bases at V and 8 bases at J, with 13 bases in the middle. CDR3 length: 11 residues. CDR3 in amino acids: CASGEGVQQYV. The CDR3 coding sequence is TGTGCCAGCGGGGAGGGGGTACAGCAGTACGTC.

This rearrangement joins TRBV7-9 to TRBJ2-2; D might be TRBD1 or TRBD2, each matching 6 bases. V gave up 10 bases and J gave up 2 bases, with 11 bases separating them. CDR1 and CDR2 from the germline V gene are SEHNR and FQNEAQ (reference sequence). The CDR3 is 13 amino acids. CDR3 region: CATLGGNTGELFF. The CDR3 DNA reads as TGTGCCACCCTGGGGGGCAACACCGGGGAGCTGTTTTTT. The full variable domain, with the rest looked up from reference TRBV7-9 and TRBJ2-2, is DTGVSQNPRHKITKRGQNVTFRCDPISEHNRLYWYRQTLGQGPEFLTYFQNEAQLEKSRLLSDRFSAERPKGSFSTLEIQRTEQGDSAMYLCATLGGNTGELFFGEGSRLTVL.

V gene TRBV12-3 or TRBV12-4 combines with J gene TRBJ1-3; TRBD1 is a possible D gene (6 bases). Trimming stripped 3 bases from V and 0 bases from J, with 27 bases between. The CDR3 has 21 amino acids. The CDR3 bases are TGTGCCAGCAGTTTTACCCTGCCAGGGGATTTGTGTATGAGCTCTGGAAACACCATATATTTT. Amino acids: CASSFTLPGDLCMSSGNTIYF.

This clonotype occurred many times. The rearrangement links TRBV7-6 to TRBJ2-1; 10 bases map to TRBD2. V dropped 2 bases and J dropped 0; count of bases not matched to a gene: 7. Germline lookup yields CDR1 SGHVS and CDR2 FNYEAQ. CDR3 size: 18 residues. CDR3 in DNA: TGTGCCAGCAGCTTAAGAGTGGCTAGCGGGAGCTCCTACAATGAGCAGTTCTTC. This codes for CASSLRVASGSSYNEQFF. The whole variable domain, filled in from reference TRBV7-6 and TRBJ2-1, reads GAGVSQSPRYKVTKRGQDVALRCDPISGHVSLYWYRQALGQGPEFLTYFNYEAQQDKSGLPNDRFSAERPEGSISTLTIQRTEQRDSAMYRCASSLRVASGSSYNEQFFGPGTRLTVL.

The chain has TRBV11-1 and TRBJ2-5; 7 bases are a match to TRBD1. Trimming removed 4 bases from V and 0 bases from J; junction bases left unmatched: 8. Germline loops: CDR1 SGHAT, CDR2 FQDESV (reference sequence). This CDR3 is built from 16 residues. The CDR3 nucleotides are TGTGCCAGCAGCTCATCAGACACAGGGGACCAAGAGACCCAGTACTTC. This sequence encodes CASSSSDTGDQETQYF. Full variable domain (remainder filled in from reference TRBV11-1 and TRBJ2-5): EAEVAQSPRYKITEKSQAVAFWCDPISGHATLYWYRQILGQGPELLVQFQDESVVDDSQLPKDRFSAERLKGVDSTLKIQPAELGDSAMYLCASSSSDTGDQETQYFGPGTRLLVL.

The J gene is TRBJ2-1, the V gene TRBV7-8, with 9 bases aligning to TRBD2. CDR1 and CDR2 (germline): SGHVS, FQNEAQ. The junction had 3 bases not matched to a gene; V was cut back by 6 bases and J by 0 bases. The CDR3 has 15 amino acids. Here the CDR3 DNA reads TGTGCCAGCAGACCTAGCGGGGACTCCTACAATGAGCAGTTCTTC. It codes for CASRPSGDSYNEQFF.

V usage is TRBV12-3 or TRBV12-4 and J usage is TRBJ1-1, with unresolved D. The CDR3 is 13 amino acids. V lost 4 bases and J 4 bases, leaving 10 bases between the germline ends. CDR3 amino acids: CASSSEAGTEAFF. Here the CDR3 DNA reads TGTGCCAGCAGTTCCGAAGCGGGCACTGAAGCTTTCTTT.

The rearrangement links TRBV12-3 or TRBV12-4 to TRBJ2-1, with 8 positions matching TRBD1. The J segment lost 5 bases and the V segment lost 3 bases, leaving 3 bases of the junction unmatched. The CDR3 covers 14 residues. For the CDR3, the DNA is TGTGCCAGCAGTTTCGGGACAGGCGACAATGAGCAGTTCTTC. Protein product: CASSFGTGDNEQFF.

The CDR3: CASSGLAGGPLNIQYF. CDR3 sequence (DNA): TGTGCCAGCAGTGGACTAGCGGGGGGCCCCTTAAACATTCAGTACTTC. The V call is TRBV2, the J call TRBJ2-4; 13 nucleotides align to TRBD2. Germline CDR1 is SNHLY and CDR2 is FYNNEI. The CDR3 totals 16 residues. V was pared by 4 bases and J by 6 bases, with 6 bases of the junction left unmatched.

This clonotype was counted many times. This chain uses TRBV7-8 with TRBJ2-1, with D maybe TRBD2 (5 bases). Germline V gene data show CDR1 as SGHVS and CDR2 as FQNEAQ. The CDR3 extends over 14 amino acids. Trimming shortened V by 5 bases and J by 0 bases, and 8 bases separated the two germline ends. CDR3 amino acids: CASSVRDSYNEQFF. The CDR3 region has the DNA TGTGCCAGCAGCGTCCGGGACTCCTACAATGAGCAGTTCTTC.

This chain connects TRBV7-6 to TRBJ2-7; the D is unclear. The CDR3 has 16 amino acids. V was clipped by 7 bases and J by 2 bases, with 21 bases between them. Germline assignment: CDR1 SGHVS and CDR2 FNYEAQ. This CDR3 is CASIPYPWQSTYEQYF. For the CDR3, the DNA is TGTGCCAGCATCCCTTACCCGTGGCAGTCTACCTACGAGCAGTACTTC.

In its sample, this clonotype was seen many times. The junction departs from germline at one end; a sequencing error may be responsible. This chain uses TRBV7-6 with TRBJ1-5; 8 nucleotides line up with TRBD1. This CDR3 has 15 amino acids. Germline-derived CDR1 and CDR2 are SGHVS and FNYEAQ. In DNA form, the CDR3 reads TGTGCCAGCAGAGCCGGGACAGGTGACAATCATCCCCAGCATTTT. Encoded protein: CASRAGTGDNHPQHF.

This clonotype was detected a few times. The rearrangement links TRBV2 to TRBJ1-2; D is possibly TRBD1 (6 bases). The CDR3 sequence is 13 residues long. Germline CDR1 and CDR2: SNHLY and FYNNEI. V shed 3 bases and J shed 5 bases, with 10 bases lying between them. The CDR3: CASSDGQLYGYTF. In DNA form, the CDR3 reads TGTGCCAGCAGTGACGGACAGTTATATGGCTACACCTTC. The full variable domain, in which reference TRBV2 and TRBJ1-2 provide the parts outside the CDR3, is EPEVTQTPSHQVTQMGQEVILRCVPISNHLYFYWYRQILGQKVEFLVSFYNNEISEKSEIFDDQFSVERPDGSNFTLKIRSTKLEDSAMYFCASSDGQLYGYTFGSGTRLTVV.

In its sample, this clonotype was seen a few times. V and J are TRBV10-3 and TRBJ1-1; the match to TRBD1 covers 8 bases. V was clipped by 6 bases and J by 0 bases; unmatched bases: 6. CDR3 length equals 15 residues. Per the germline V gene, CDR1 is ENHRY and CDR2 is SYGVKD. The CDR3, as DNA: TGTGCCATCAGGGGGACAGGAGACATGAACACTGAAGCTTTCTTT. It is translated as CAIRGTGDMNTEAFF.

This clonotype has at least ten counts. A much larger clone lies a single base off, so this may be a read error. This rearrangement joins TRBV7-9 to TRBJ1-5; D is ambiguous. The CDR3 extends over 12 amino acids. Per germline, CDR1 SEHNR and CDR2 FQNEAQ (reference sequence). The germline V and J ends were trimmed by 1 base and 5 bases, with 3 bases remaining between them. CDR3 residues: CASSLVDQPQHF. The CDR3 bases are TGTGCCAGCAGCTTAGTGGATCAGCCCCAGCATTTT.

V gene TRBV5-8 combines with J gene TRBJ2-3; D ambiguous. Trimming took 4 bases from V and 2 from J, leaving 14 bases between them. Germline V gene data show CDR1 as SGHTS and CDR2 as YDEGEE. This CDR3 is built from 15 residues. This chain's CDR3 is CASSQYDRNTDTQYF. The CDR3 DNA sequence: TGTGCCAGCAGCCAGTACGATAGGAACACAGATACGCAGTATTTT.

This chain links TRBV4-2 with TRBJ2-2, with 7 bases that match TRBD2. The CDR3 has 19 residues. Losses at the gene ends were 1 base for V and 4 bases for J; bases not matched to a gene: 15. Per the germline V gene, CDR1 is LGHNA and CDR2 is YNFKEQ. This CDR3 reads CASSQVGASGEPRTGELFF. The CDR3 DNA is TGTGCCAGCAGCCAAGTCGGGGCGAGCGGGGAACCCCGCACCGGGGAGCTGTTTTTT.

This chain joins TRBV5-4 and TRBJ2-1; D perhaps matches TRBD1 (6 bases). The CDR3 sequence is 12 residues long. V lost 4 bases and J 13 bases, leaving 15 bases between the germline ends. Germline V gives CDR1 SGHNT, CDR2 YYREEE (reference sequence). The CDR3 region is CASSKDSPTQFF. DNA for the CDR3: TGTGCCAGCAGCAAGGACAGCCCCACACAGTTCTTC.

As regards this clonotype: An end of the junction does not agree with germline; a read error may underlie this. The chain links TRBV6-5 to TRBJ2-1; 12 bases map to TRBD1. Germline V gene sequence: CDR1 MNHEY, CDR2 SVGAGI. The CDR3 runs 13 residues. The CDR3 here is CASSYSGTGGHIF. The CDR3 nucleotides read TGTGCCAGCAGTTACTCCGGGACAGGGGGCCATATCTTC.

The chain is built from TRBV4-3 and TRBJ2-3, with TRBD2 matching 11 bases. Trimming removed 3 bases from V and 6 bases from J; junction bases left unmatched: 11. The CDR3 runs 17 residues. CDR1 is LGHNA, CDR2 YSLEER, per germline. CDR3 protein: CASSQKILAGEEDTQYF. The CDR3, as DNA: TGCGCCAGCAGCCAGAAAATACTAGCGGGGGAGGAGGATACGCAGTATTTT.